This T cell receptor beta chain comes out of a study of blood T cells in healthy people across ages. The table lists this clonotype with a count of one. A second PCR of about 6 to 11 cycles used a sample-barcoded 5' primer and a J-beta primer mix. TCRdb reprocessed the 5' RACE reads with MiXCR, giving one entry per CDR3 protein. The top ten clones hold about 11% of a sample with about 1.6 million distinct CDR3 sequences, about 31% of them seen once. Trimming took off 2 bases at V and 5 bases at J, with 15 bases between the two ends. Germline V gene sequence: CDR1 DFQATT, CDR2 SNEGSKA (reference sequence). The CDR3 length is 14 residues.

The chain couples TRBV20-1 to TRBJ2-5; D possibly corresponds to TRBD2 (7 bases). Sample: blood. This clonotype was sampled from a woman in her 30s in good health. Here the CDR3 DNA reads TGCAGTGCTAGACGGGGGGCGAACAGGGAGACCCAGTACTTC. This codes for CSARRGANRETQYF.